Below are 8 T cell receptor beta chains sequenced from a single sample in a study of OX40 agonist ivuxolimab in advanced cancers. The table came from immunoSEQ multiplex PCR; TCRdb's copy has only in-frame clones and leaves some out. This table holds some 81,000 clones, roughly 85% found once. Sequences were derived from CD4+ or CD8+ T cells sorted from blood, sampled in a trial of the OX40 agonist ivuxolimab. These receptor sequences come from an adult with an advanced solid tumor such as melanoma, head and neck, liver or kidney cancer.

The chain combines TRBV5-5 with TRBJ1-1; TRBD1 aligns across 8 bases. This CDR3 contains 15 residues. Trimming removed 0 bases from V and 5 bases from J; junction bases left unmatched: 6. CDR1 and CDR2 (germline): SGHKS, YYEKEE (reference sequence). CDR3 nucleotides: TGTGCCAGCAGCTTGGCCATGGGGACAGGTACTGAAGCTTTCTTT. Protein sequence: CASSLAMGTGTEAFF. Complete variable domain (other parts from reference TRBV5-5 and TRBJ1-1): DAGVTQSPTHLIKTRGQQVTLRCSPISGHKSVSWYQQVLGQGPQFIFQYYEKEERGRGNFPDRFSARQFPNYSSELNVNALLLGDSALYLCASSLAMGTGTEAFFGQGTRLTVV.

CDR3: CSASSTDTQYF. CDR3 nucleotide sequence: TGCAGCGCGTCTAGCACAGATACGCAGTATTTT. V is TRBV29-1 and J is TRBJ2-3; D is undetermined. V was cut by 7 bases and J by 0 bases, with 5 bases left in between. The germline V gene encodes CDR1 SQVTM and CDR2 ANQGSEA. The CDR3 consists of 11 residues.

The J gene is TRBJ2-2, the V gene TRBV7-8, with 12 bases aligning to TRBD1. Germline V gene lookup returns CDR1 SGHVS and CDR2 FQNEAQ. The CDR3 runs to 15 residues. The ends lost 6 bases at V and 5 bases at J; junction bases unmatched: 4. CDR3: CASRRDRGPTGELFF. In DNA, the CDR3 is TGTGCCAGCAGGCGGGACAGGGGGCCTACCGGGGAGCTGTTTTTT.

The chain is built from TRBV14 and TRBJ1-6; no firm D call. The V and J ends lost 3 bases and 7 bases respectively, with 13 bases between them. The CDR3 has 15 residues. Germline-derived CDR1 and CDR2 are SGHDN and FVKESK. The CDR3 loop is CASSQETVGNSPLHF. The CDR3 bases are TGTGCCAGCAGCCAGGAGACCGTTGGAAATTCACCCCTCCACTTT.

This chain uses TRBV19 with TRBJ1-5, with 7 bases fitting TRBD1. J lost 4 bases, V lost 7 bases, and 4 bases had no gene match. The CDR3 is made up of 13 amino acids. Germline assignment: CDR1 LNHDA and CDR2 SQIVND (reference sequence). The CDR3 protein is CASNDRANQPQHF. The CDR3 coding sequence is TGTGCCAGTAACGACAGGGCAAATCAGCCCCAGCATTTT.

The chain recombines TRBV5-1 with TRBJ2-5; D may correspond to TRBD1 or TRBD2 (5 bases each). V lost 4 bases and J 2 bases, leaving 24 bases between the germline ends. The germline V gene has CDR1 SGHRS and CDR2 YFSETQ. The CDR3 extends over 18 amino acids. The CDR3: CASSTGAGAGPIQETQYF. CDR3 sequence (DNA): TGCGCCAGCAGCACCGGAGCCGGGGCAGGGCCCATACAAGAGACCCAGTACTTC.

This clone was counted between two and nine times. The J gene is TRBJ2-5, the V gene TRBV18; 9 bases map to TRBD1. The ends lost 8 bases at V and 6 bases at J; junction bases unmatched: 10. This CDR3 has 14 residues. Per germline, CDR1 KGHSH and CDR2 LQKENI. CDR3 sequence reads: CASQSDRGTKTQYF. Here the CDR3 DNA reads TGTGCCAGCCAATCGGACAGGGGCACGAAGACCCAGTACTTC.

The gene calls are TRBV6-5 and TRBJ2-1; TRBD2 matches at 11 bases. This CDR3 has 15 amino acids. Germline V gene sequence: CDR1 MNHEY, CDR2 SVGAGI. The V and J ends lost 6 bases and 1 base, in that order; junction bases with no gene match: 2. CDR3 sequence (DNA): TGTGCCAGCAGAGGACTAGCGGGTTCCTACAATGAGCAGTTCTTC. This codes for CASRGLAGSYNEQFF.